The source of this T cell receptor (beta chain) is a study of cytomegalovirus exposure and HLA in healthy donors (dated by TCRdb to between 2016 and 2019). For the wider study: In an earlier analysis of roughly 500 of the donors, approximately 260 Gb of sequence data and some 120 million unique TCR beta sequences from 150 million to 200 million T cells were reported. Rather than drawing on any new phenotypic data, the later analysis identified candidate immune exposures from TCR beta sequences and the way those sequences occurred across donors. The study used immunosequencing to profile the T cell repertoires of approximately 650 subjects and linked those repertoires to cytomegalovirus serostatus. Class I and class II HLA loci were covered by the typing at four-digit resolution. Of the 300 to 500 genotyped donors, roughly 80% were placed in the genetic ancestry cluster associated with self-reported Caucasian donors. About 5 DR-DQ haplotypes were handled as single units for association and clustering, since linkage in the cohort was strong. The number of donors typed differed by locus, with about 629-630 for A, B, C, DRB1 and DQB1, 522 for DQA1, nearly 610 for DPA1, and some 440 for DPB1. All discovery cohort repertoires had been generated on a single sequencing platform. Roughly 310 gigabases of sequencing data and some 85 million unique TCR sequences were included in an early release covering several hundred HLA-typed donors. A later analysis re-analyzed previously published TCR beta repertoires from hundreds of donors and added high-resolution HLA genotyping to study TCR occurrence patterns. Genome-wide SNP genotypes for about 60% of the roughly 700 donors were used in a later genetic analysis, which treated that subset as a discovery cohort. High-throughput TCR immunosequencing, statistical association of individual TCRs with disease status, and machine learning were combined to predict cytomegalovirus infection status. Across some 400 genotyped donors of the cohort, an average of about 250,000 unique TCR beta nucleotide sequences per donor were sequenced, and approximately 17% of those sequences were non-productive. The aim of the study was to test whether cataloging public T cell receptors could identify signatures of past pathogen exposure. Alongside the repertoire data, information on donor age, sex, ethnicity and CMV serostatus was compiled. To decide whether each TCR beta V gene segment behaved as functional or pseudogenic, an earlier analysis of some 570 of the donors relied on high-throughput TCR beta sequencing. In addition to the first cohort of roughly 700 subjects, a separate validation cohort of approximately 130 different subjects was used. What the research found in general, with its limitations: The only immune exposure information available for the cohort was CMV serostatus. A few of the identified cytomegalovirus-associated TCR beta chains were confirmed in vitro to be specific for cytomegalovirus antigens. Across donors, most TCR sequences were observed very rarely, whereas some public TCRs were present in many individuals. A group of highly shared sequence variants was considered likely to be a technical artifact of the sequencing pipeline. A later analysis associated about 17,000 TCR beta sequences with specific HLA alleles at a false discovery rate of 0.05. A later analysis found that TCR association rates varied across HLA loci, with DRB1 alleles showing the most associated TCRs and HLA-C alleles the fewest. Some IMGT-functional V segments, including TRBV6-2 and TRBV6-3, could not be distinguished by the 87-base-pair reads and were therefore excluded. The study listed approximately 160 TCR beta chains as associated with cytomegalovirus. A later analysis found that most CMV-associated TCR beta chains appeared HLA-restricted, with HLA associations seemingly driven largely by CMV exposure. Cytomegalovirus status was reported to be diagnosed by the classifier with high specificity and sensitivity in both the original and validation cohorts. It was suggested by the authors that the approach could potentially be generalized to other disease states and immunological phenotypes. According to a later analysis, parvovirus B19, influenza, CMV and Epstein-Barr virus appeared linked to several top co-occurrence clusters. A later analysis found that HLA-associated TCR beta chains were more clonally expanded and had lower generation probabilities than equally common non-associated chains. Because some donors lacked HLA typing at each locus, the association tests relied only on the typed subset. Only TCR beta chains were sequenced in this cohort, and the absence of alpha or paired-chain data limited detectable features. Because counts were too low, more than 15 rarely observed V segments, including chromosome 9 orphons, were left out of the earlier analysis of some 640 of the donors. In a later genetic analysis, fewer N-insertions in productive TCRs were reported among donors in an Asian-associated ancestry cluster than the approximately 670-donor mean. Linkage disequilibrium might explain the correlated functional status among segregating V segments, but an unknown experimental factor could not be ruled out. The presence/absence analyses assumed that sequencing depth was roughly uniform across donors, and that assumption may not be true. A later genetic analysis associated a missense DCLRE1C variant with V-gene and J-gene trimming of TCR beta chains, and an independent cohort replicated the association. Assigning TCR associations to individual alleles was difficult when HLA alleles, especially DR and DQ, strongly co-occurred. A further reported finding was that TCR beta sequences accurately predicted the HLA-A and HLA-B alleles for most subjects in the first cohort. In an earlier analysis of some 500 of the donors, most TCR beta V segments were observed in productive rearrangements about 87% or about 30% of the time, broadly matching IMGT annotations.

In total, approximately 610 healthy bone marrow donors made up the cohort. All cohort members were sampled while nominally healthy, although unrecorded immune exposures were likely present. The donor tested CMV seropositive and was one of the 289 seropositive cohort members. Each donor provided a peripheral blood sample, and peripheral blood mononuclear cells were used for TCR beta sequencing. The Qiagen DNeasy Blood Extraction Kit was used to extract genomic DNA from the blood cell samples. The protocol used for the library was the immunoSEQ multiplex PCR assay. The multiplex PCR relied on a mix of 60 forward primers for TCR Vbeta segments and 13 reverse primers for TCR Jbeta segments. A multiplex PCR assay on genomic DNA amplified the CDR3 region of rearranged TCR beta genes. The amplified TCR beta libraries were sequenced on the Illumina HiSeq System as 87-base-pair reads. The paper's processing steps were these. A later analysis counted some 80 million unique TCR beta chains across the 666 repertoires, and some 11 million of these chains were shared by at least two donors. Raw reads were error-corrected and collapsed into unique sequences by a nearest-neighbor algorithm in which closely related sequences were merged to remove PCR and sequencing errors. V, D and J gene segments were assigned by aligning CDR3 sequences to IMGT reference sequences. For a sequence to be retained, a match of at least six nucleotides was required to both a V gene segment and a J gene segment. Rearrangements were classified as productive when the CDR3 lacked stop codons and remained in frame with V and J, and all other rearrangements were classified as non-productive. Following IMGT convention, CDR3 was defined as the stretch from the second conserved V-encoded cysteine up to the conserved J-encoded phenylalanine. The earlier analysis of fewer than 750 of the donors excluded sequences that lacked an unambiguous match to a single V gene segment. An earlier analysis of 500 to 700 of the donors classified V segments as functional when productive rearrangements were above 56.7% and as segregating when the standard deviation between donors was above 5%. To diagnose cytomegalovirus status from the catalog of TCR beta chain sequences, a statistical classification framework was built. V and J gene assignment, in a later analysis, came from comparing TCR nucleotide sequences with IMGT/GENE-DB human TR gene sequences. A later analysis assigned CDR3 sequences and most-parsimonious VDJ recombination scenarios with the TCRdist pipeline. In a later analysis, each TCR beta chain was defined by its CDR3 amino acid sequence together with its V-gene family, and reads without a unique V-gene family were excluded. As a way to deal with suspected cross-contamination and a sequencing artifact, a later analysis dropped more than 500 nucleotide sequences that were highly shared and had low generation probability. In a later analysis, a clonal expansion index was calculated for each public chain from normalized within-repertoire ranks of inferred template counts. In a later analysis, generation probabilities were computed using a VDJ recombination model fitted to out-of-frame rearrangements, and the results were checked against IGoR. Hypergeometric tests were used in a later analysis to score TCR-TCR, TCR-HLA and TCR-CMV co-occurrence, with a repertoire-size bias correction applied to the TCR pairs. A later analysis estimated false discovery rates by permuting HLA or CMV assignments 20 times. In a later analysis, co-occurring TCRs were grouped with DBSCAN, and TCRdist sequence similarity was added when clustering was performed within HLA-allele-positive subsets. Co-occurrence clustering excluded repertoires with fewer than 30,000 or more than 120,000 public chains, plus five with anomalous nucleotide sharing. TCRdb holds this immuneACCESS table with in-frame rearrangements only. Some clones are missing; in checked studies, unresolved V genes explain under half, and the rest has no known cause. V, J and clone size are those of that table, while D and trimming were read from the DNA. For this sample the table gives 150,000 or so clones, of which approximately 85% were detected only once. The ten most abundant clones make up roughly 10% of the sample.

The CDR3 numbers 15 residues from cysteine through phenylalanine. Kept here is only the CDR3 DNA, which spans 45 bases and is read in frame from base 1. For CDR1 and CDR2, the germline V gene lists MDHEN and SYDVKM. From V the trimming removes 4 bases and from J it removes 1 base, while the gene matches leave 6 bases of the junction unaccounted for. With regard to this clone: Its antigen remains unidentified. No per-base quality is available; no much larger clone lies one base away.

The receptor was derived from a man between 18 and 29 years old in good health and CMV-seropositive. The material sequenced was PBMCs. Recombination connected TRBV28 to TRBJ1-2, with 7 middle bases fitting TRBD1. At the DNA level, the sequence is TGTGCCAGCAGTTATAGCCCAGGGGGTAACTATGGCTACACCTTC. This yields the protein CASSYSPGGNYGYTF.